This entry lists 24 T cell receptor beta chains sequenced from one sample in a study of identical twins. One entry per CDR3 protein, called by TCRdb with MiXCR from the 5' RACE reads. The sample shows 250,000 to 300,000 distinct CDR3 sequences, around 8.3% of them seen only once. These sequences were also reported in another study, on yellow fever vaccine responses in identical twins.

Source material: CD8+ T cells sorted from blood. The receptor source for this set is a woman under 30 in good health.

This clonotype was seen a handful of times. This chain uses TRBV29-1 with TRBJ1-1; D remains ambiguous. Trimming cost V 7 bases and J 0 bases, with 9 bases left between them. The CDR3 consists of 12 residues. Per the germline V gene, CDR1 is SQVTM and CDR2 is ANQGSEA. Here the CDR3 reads CSADGLNTEAFF. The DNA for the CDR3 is TGCAGCGCGGACGGCTTGAACACTGAAGCTTTCTTT.

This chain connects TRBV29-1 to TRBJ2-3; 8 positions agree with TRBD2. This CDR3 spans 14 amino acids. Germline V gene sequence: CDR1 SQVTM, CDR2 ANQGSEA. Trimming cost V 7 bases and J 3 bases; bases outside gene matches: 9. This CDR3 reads CSAIAGYGTDTQYF. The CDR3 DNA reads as TGCAGCGCAATAGCGGGATACGGTACAGATACGCAGTATTTT.

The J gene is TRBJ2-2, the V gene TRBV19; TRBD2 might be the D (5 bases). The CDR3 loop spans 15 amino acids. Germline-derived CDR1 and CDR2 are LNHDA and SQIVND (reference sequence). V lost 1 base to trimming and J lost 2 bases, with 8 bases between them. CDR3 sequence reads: CASSIVTGNTGELFF. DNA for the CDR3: TGTGCCAGTAGTATAGTGACGGGAAACACCGGGGAGCTGTTTTTT.

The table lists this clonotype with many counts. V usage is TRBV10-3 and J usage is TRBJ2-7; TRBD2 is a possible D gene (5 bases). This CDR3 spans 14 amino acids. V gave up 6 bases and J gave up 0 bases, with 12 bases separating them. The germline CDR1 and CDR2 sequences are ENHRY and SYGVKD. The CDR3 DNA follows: TGTGCCATCAGGGACGATGGGAGCTCCTACGAGCAGTACTTC. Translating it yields CAIRDDGSSYEQYF.

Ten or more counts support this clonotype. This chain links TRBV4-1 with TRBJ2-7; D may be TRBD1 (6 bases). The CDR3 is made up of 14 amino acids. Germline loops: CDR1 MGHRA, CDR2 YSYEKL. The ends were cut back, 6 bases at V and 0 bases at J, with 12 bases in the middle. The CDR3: CASRDRDTSYEQYF. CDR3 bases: TGCGCCAGCAGGGACCGGGACACCTCCTACGAGCAGTACTTC.

CDR3 region: CASSLIGRENPYEQYF. The CDR3 nucleotides read TGCGCCAGCAGCTTGATAGGGCGGGAGAACCCCTACGAGCAGTACTTC. This rearrangement joins TRBV5-1 to TRBJ2-7, with TRBD2 matching over 7 bases. The CDR3 extends over 16 amino acids. The V segment lost 1 base and the J segment 2 bases; nucleotides outside the gene matches: 9. Germline CDR1 and CDR2: SGHRS and YFSETQ.

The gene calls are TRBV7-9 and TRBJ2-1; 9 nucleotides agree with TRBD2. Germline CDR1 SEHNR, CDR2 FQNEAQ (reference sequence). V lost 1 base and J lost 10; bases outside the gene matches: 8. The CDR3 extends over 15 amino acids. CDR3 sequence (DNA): TGTGCCAGCAGCTTAGGCCTAGCGGGAAGGCGGGAGCAGTTCTTC. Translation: CASSLGLAGRREQFF. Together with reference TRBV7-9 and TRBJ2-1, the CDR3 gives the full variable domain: DTGVSQNPRHKITKRGQNVTFRCDPISEHNRLYWYRQTLGQGPEFLTYFQNEAQLEKSRLLSDRFSAERPKGSFSTLEIQRTEQGDSAMYLCASSLGLAGRREQFFGPGTRLTVL.

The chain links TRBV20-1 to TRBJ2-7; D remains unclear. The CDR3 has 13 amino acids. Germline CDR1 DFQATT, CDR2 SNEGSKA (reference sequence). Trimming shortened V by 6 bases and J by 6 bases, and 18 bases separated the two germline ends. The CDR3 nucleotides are TGCAGTGCCCTTACGGGCAGTACGGCCGAGCAGTACTTC. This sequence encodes CSALTGSTAEQYF.

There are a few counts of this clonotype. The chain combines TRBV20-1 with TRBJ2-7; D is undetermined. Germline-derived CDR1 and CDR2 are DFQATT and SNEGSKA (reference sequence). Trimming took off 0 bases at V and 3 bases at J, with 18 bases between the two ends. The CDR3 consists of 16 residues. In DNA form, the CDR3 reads TGCAGTGCTAGAGATCCTGTGAAGGGTATCAACTACGAGCAGTACTTC. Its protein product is CSARDPVKGINYEQYF.

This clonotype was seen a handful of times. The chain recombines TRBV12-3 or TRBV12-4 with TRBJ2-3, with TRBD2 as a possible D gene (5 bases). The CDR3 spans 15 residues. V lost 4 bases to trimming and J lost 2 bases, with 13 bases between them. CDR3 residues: CASSYGETNTDTQYF. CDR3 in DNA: TGTGCCAGCAGTTACGGGGAGACTAACACAGATACGCAGTATTTT.

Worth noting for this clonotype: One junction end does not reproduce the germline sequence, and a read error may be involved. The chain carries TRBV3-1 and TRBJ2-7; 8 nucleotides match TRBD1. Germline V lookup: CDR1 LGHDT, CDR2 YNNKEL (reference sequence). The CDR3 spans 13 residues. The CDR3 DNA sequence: TGTGCCAGCAGCCAAGGGCTGGACAGGGTGGGTTCCTTC. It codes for CASSQGLDRVGSF.

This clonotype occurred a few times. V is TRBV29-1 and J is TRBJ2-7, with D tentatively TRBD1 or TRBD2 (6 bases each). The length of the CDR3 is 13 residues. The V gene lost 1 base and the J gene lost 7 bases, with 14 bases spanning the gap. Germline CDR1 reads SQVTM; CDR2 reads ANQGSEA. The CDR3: CSVEGVGAGEQYF. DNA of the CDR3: TGCAGCGTTGAAGGCGTGGGGGCGGGGGAGCAGTACTTC.

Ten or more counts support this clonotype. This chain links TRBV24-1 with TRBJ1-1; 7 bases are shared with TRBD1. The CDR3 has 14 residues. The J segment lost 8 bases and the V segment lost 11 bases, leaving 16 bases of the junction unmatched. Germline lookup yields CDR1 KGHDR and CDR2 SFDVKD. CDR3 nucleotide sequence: TGTGCCAGAGGCCGGGACAGTGGGAATCCGGAAGCTTTCTTT. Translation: CARGRDSGNPEAFF.

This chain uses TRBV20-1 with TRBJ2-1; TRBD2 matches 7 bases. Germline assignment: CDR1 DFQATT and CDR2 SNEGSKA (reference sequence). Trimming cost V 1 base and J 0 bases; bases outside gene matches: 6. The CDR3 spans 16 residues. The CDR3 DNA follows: TGCAGTGCTAGAGCAGATAGCGGGTTCTCCTACAATGAGCAGTTCTTC. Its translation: CSARADSGFSYNEQFF.

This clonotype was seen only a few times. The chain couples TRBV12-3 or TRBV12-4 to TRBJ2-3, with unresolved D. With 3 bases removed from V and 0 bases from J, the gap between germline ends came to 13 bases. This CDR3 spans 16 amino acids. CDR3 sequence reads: CASSFSGTFSTDTQYF. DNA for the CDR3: TGTGCCAGCAGTTTTTCGGGTACATTTAGCACAGATACGCAGTATTTT.

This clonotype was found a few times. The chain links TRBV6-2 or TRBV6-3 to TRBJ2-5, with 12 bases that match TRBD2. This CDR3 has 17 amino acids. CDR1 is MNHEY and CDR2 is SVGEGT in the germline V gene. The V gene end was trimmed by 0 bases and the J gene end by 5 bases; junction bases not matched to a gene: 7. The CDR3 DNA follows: TGTGCCAGCAGTTACTCTACTAGCGGGAGGACGGTGGAGACCCAGTACTTC. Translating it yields CASSYSTSGRTVETQYF.

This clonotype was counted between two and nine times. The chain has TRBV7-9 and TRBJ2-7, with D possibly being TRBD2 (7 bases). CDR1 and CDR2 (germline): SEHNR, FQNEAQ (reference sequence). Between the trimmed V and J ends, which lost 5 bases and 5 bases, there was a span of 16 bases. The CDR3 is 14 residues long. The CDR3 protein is CASSIPGGLDEQYF. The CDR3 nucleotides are TGTGCCAGCAGCATACCGGGGGGCCTGGACGAGCAGTACTTC.

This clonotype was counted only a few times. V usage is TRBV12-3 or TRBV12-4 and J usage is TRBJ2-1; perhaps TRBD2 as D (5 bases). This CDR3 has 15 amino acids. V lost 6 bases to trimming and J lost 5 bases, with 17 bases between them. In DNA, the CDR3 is TGTGCCAGCAGCACGGGGTATAAGGGCGACAATGAGCAGTTCTTC. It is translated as CASSTGYKGDNEQFF.

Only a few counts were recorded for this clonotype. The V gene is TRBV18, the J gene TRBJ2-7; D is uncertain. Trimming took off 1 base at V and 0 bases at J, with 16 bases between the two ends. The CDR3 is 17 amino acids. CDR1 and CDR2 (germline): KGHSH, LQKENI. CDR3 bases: TGTGCCAGCTCACCACTAAAAGACCCCACGGGCTCCTACGAGCAGTACTTC. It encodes CASSPLKDPTGSYEQYF.

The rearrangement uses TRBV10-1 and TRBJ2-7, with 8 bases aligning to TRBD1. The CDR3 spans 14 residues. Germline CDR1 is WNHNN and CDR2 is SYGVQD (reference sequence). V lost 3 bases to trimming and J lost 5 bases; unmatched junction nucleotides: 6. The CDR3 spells CASSDQGAFHEQYF. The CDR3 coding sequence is TGCGCCAGCAGTGATCAGGGGGCCTTCCACGAGCAGTACTTC.

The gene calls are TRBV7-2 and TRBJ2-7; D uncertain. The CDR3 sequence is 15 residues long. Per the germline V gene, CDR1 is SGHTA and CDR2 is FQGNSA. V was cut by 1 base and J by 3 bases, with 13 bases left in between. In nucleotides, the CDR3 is TGTGCCAGCAGCTTAGTAACTGGGCCCAACTACGAGCAGTACTTC. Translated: CASSLVTGPNYEQYF.

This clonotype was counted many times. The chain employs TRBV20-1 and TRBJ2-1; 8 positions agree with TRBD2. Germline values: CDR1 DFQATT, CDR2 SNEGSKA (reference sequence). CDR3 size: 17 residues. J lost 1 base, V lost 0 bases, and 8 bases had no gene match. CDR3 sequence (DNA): TGCAGTGCTAGAGATGGAGCGGGAGAGGGATCCTACAATGAGCAGTTCTTC. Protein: CSARDGAGEGSYNEQFF.

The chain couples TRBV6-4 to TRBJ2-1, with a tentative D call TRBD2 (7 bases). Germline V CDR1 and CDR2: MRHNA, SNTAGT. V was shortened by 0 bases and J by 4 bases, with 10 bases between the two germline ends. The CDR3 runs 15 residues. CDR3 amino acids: CASSDSSGTYNEQFF. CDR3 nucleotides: TGTGCCAGCAGTGACTCGAGCGGGACATACAATGAGCAGTTCTTC.

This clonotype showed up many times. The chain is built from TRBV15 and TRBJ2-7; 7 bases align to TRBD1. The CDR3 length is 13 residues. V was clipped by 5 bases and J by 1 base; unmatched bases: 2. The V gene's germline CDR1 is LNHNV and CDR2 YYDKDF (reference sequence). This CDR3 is CATSQTGSYEQYF. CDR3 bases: TGTGCCACCAGCCAGACAGGGTCCTACGAGCAGTACTTC. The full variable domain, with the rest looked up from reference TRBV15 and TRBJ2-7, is DAMVIQNPRYQVTQFGKPVTLSCSQTLNHNVMYWYQQKSSQAPKLLFHYYDKDFNNEADTPDNFQSRRPNTSFCFLDIRSPGLGDTAMYLCATSQTGSYEQYFGPGTRLTVT.